What follows are 25 T cell receptor beta chains derived from one specimen sequenced in a study of metastatic and nonmetastatic thyroid tumors. Each patient came to thyroid surgery without any prior treatment (of any kind). TCRdb re-called clones from the PCR reads using MiXCR. Of around 28,000 clones listed, 3.5% to 4% are singletons. Sequencing was done on a sample of blood. Source of these receptors: a male donor with papillary thyroid cancer or a benign thyroid nodule (not recorded which). Some clones in this sample may be carry-over from other donors' samples.

The table lists this clone with many counts. The genes are TRBV10-3 and TRBJ1-5, with 7 bases aligning to TRBD1. The germline CDR1 and CDR2 sequences are ENHRY and SYGVKD. This CDR3 is built from 13 residues. The ends lost 10 bases at V and 3 bases at J; junction bases unmatched: 6. As DNA, the CDR3 is TGTGCCACGTCAGGGACAGACAATCAGCCCCAGCATTTT. Encoded protein: CATSGTDNQPQHF.

J is TRBJ2-1 and V is TRBV20-1, with 14 bases aligning to TRBD2. Germline V CDR1 and CDR2: DFQATT, SNEGSKA (reference sequence). Trimming removed 7 bases from V and 5 bases from J; junction bases left unmatched: 4. The CDR3 covers 14 residues. This CDR3 is CSDRGLAGDNEQFF. CDR3 nucleotide sequence: TGCAGTGATAGGGGACTAGCGGGAGACAATGAGCAGTTCTTC.

By sample share, this clone is medium-sized (0.01 to 0.1%). V gene TRBV28 combines with J gene TRBJ2-7; D is possibly TRBD1 (6 bases). CDR3 length: 13 residues. Germline values: CDR1 MDHEN, CDR2 SYDVKM. The V and J ends lost 9 bases and 6 bases respectively, with 18 bases between them. This CDR3 reads CASRGYKTAEQYF. DNA of the CDR3: TGTGCCAGTAGGGGGTACAAGACCGCCGAGCAGTACTTC. The whole variable domain, remainder taken from reference TRBV28 and TRBJ2-7, is DVKVTQSSRYLVKRTGEKVFLECVQDMDHENMFWYRQDPGLGLRLIYFSYDVKMKEKGDIPEGYSVSREKKERFSLILESASTNQTSMYLCASRGYKTAEQYFGPGTRLTVT.

Judged by abundance, this clone is large. The J gene is TRBJ2-7, the V gene TRBV20-1, with D possibly TRBD2 on 5 matching bases. Germline-derived CDR1 and CDR2 are DFQATT and SNEGSKA (reference sequence). V was clipped by 6 bases and J by 0 bases, with 15 bases between them. The CDR3 extends over 14 amino acids. CDR3 region: CSASDGVSSYEQYF. The CDR3 DNA follows: TGCAGTGCCTCCGACGGGGTCAGCTCCTACGAGCAGTACTTC.

Judged by abundance, this clone is medium-sized (0.01 to 0.1%). Other DNA variants within this sample encode the same CDR3. The rearrangement uses TRBV12-3 or TRBV12-4 and TRBJ2-2; D assignment may be TRBD1 or TRBD2 (6 bases each). This CDR3 has 16 amino acids. V was clipped by 2 bases and J by 7 bases, with 17 bases between them. CDR3 coding DNA: TGTGCCAGCAGTTTAAAAGATGGGGGGCGAGGCGGGGAGCTGTTTTTT. As protein: CASSLKDGGRGGELFF.

The chain joins TRBV5-1 to TRBJ1-3; D may be TRBD1 (5 bases). V was shortened by 4 bases and J by 0 bases, with 11 bases between the two germline ends. Germline V gene lookup returns CDR1 SGHRS and CDR2 YFSETQ. This CDR3 has 15 amino acids. This chain's CDR3 is CASSLGEISGNTIYF. As DNA, the CDR3 is TGCGCCAGCAGCCTAGGGGAAATCTCTGGAAACACCATATATTTT. The entire variable domain, with the rest obtained from reference TRBV5-1 and TRBJ1-3, is as follows: KAGVTQTPRYLIKTRGQQVTLSCSPISGHRSVSWYQQTPGQGLQFLFEYFSETQRNKGNFPGRFSGRQFSNSRSEMNVSTLELGDSALYLCASSLGEISGNTIYFGEGSWLTVV.

On this clone itself: Given the absence of the conserved phenylalanine or tryptophan at the CDR3 end, a read error is likely. This sequence joins TRBV10-3 and TRBJ2-2; D remains ambiguous. This CDR3 has 13 residues. Trimming pared 0 bases from V and 10 bases from J, leaving 9 bases between. Germline loops: CDR1 ENHRY, CDR2 SYGVKD. The CDR3 region has the DNA TGTGCCATCAGTGAGTCGACCCCCGCGGAGCTGTTTTAT. Amino acid sequence: CAISESTPAELFY.

This clone was picked up many times. The J gene is TRBJ1-3, the V gene TRBV9, with unresolved D. Trimming removed 1 base from V and 4 bases from J, with 6 bases in between. CDR3 length: 13 residues. Germline assignment: CDR1 SGDLS and CDR2 YYNGEE. The CDR3 DNA follows: TGTGCCAGCAGCGTATCTTTGGGAAACACCATATATTTT. Its translation is CASSVSLGNTIYF. The complete variable domain, with remaining parts taken from reference TRBV9 and TRBJ1-3, reads DSGVTQTPKHLITATGQRVTLRCSPRSGDLSVYWYQQSLDQGLQFLIQYYNGEERAKGNILERFSAQQFPDLHSELNLSSLELGDSALYFCASSVSLGNTIYFGEGSWLTVV.

V is TRBV12-3 or TRBV12-4 and J is TRBJ2-7; D possibly matches TRBD1 or TRBD2 (5 bases each). The CDR3 extends over 15 amino acids. V was clipped by 0 bases and J by 2 bases, with 11 bases between them. This CDR3 is CASSLAGVLTYEQYF. As DNA, the CDR3 is TGTGCCAGCAGTTTAGCGGGGGTTCTGACCTACGAGCAGTACTTC.

This clone was observed a few times. CDR3 in amino acids: CASSPTVTGELFF. The DNA for the CDR3 is TGCGCCAGCAGCCCGACTGTAACCGGGGAGCTGTTTTTT. The rearrangement joins TRBV5-1 to TRBJ2-2; D is uncertain. The germline V gene encodes CDR1 SGHRS and CDR2 YFSETQ. The CDR3 is made up of 13 amino acids. The V end lost 4 bases, the J end lost 5 bases, and 9 bases lay between the germline ends. Supplemented by reference TRBV5-1 and TRBJ2-2, the full variable domain reads KAGVTQTPRYLIKTRGQQVTLSCSPISGHRSVSWYQQTPGQGLQFLFEYFSETQRNKGNFPGRFSGRQFSNSRSEMNVSTLELGDSALYLCASSPTVTGELFFGEGSRLTVL.

In its sample, this clone was seen many times. The gene calls are TRBV30 and TRBJ2-7, with TRBD1 matching over 10 bases. Looked up from germline, CDR1 is GTSNPN and CDR2 is SVGIG (reference sequence). J gave up 6 bases and V 0 bases, and 8 bases lay outside the gene matches. The CDR3 is made up of 15 amino acids. This CDR3 is CAWSVRGQGSFEQYF. The CDR3 DNA reads TGTGCCTGGAGTGTAAGGGGACAGGGGTCGTTCGAGCAGTACTTC.

The rearrangement uses TRBV12-3 or TRBV12-4 and TRBJ1-4; D is possibly TRBD1 (6 bases). CDR3 length: 13 residues. Trimming took off 7 bases at V and 10 bases at J, with 16 bases between the two ends. The CDR3 reads CASTLDSLLKLFF. The CDR3 DNA reads as TGTGCCAGCACCCTGGACAGCTTATTAAAACTGTTTTTT.

This clone was counted at least ten times. The chain recombines TRBV9 with TRBJ2-7; D uncertain. Germline V gene sequence: CDR1 SGDLS, CDR2 YYNGEE. V was pared by 0 bases and J by 0 bases, with 4 bases between. The CDR3 has 13 residues. The CDR3 nucleotides are TGTGCCAGCAGCGTAGACAGCTCCTACGAGCAGTACTTC. Residues: CASSVDSSYEQYF. The full variable domain, in which reference TRBV9 and TRBJ2-7 provide the parts outside the CDR3, is DSGVTQTPKHLITATGQRVTLRCSPRSGDLSVYWYQQSLDQGLQFLIQYYNGEERAKGNILERFSAQQFPDLHSELNLSSLELGDSALYFCASSVDSSYEQYFGPGTRLTVT.

This clone was detected a few times. The chain carries TRBV7-3 and TRBJ1-1; D is ambiguous. Germline CDR1 SGHTA, CDR2 FQGTGA. The CDR3 loop spans 13 amino acids. V was clipped by 5 bases and J by 4 bases, with 11 bases between them. The CDR3 bases are TGTGCCAGCAGCAAACTCCCGGGCACTGAAGCTTTCTTT. As protein: CASSKLPGTEAFF.

At least ten counts were recorded for this clone. This chain uses TRBV5-5 with TRBJ1-1; D not resolved. The germline V and J ends were trimmed by 0 bases and 5 bases, with 11 bases remaining between them. The CDR3 loop spans 14 amino acids. The germline CDR1 and CDR2 sequences are SGHKS and YYEKEE (reference sequence). The CDR3 sequence: CASSLEFGQTEAFF. The CDR3 DNA is TGTGCCAGCAGCTTGGAGTTCGGGCAAACTGAAGCTTTCTTT.

This chain joins TRBV28 and TRBJ2-1; 9 nucleotides line up with TRBD1. This CDR3 contains 15 residues. Losses at the gene ends were 7 bases for V and 6 bases for J; bases not matched to a gene: 10. Germline assignment: CDR1 MDHEN and CDR2 SYDVKM. This CDR3 is CASTLGGGQGNEQFF. The CDR3 region has the DNA TGTGCCAGCACCCTGGGGGGGGGACAGGGCAATGAGCAGTTCTTC.

This clone was recorded many times. The chain links TRBV24-1 to TRBJ2-6; a possible D gene is TRBD2 (5 bases). The CDR3 consists of 14 residues. V was shortened by 3 bases and J by 9 bases, with 11 bases between the two germline ends. The germline gives CDR1 KGHDR, CDR2 SFDVKD. In nucleotides, the CDR3 is TGTGCCACCAGTGATGCCGGGATCCGCAACGTCCTGACTTTC. Encoded protein: CATSDAGIRNVLTF.

This clone was counted between two and nine times. At one of its ends the junction is not consistent with the germline gene, which may arise from a read error. This CDR3 is also generated by other DNA sequences in the sample. The genes are TRBV6-4 and TRBJ1-1; 7 bases map to TRBD1. Per the germline V gene, CDR1 is MRHNA and CDR2 is SNTAGT. The CDR3 length is 14 residues. The DNA for the CDR3 is TGTGCCAGCAGTGACGGACAGGAGGGCACTGAGGCTTTCTTT. It encodes CASSDGQEGTEAFF.

The rearrangement joins TRBV7-9 to TRBJ2-3; a possible D gene is TRBD2 (5 bases). The V end was cut by 7 bases, the J end by 9 bases, with 11 bases between. Germline V gene lookup returns CDR1 SEHNR and CDR2 FQNEAQ (reference sequence). CDR3 size: 11 residues. The CDR3 coding sequence is TGTGCCAGCACCGATGGCGGGACGCAGTATTTT. Its protein is CASTDGGTQYF.

This clone was counted a few times. The chain links TRBV6-1 to TRBJ2-1; 7 nucleotides agree with TRBD1. This CDR3 contains 14 residues. J was trimmed by 4 bases and V by 4 bases; bases with no gene match: 4. Germline assignment: CDR1 MNHNS and CDR2 SASEGT. The CDR3 DNA follows: TGTGCCAGCAGTGCGGGGACAGAGTACAATGAGCAGTTCTTC. Protein product: CASSAGTEYNEQFF.

This clone was seen many times. The V call is TRBV7-3, the J call TRBJ2-1; D assignment may be TRBD1 or TRBD2 (6 bases each). CDR3 length: 16 amino acids. The V end was cut by 6 bases, the J end by 2 bases, with 17 bases between. Germline V gene sequence: CDR1 SGHTA, CDR2 FQGTGA. The CDR3 spells CASSRTTGIAYNEQFF. The CDR3 coding sequence is TGTGCCAGCAGTCGGACTACAGGGATAGCCTACAATGAGCAGTTCTTC.

The genes are TRBV6-4 and TRBJ1-2; 10 nucleotides line up with TRBD1. The CDR3 consists of 13 residues. Germline trimming cut 5 bases from V and 8 bases from J; bases unmatched to any gene: 5. The V gene's germline CDR1 is MRHNA and CDR2 SNTAGT. CDR3 amino acids: CASSRTGGRGYTF. The CDR3 bases are TGTGCCAGCAGTAGGACAGGGGGTCGAGGCTACACCTTC.

By share, this clone counts as medium-sized (0.01 to 0.1%). V is TRBV12-3 or TRBV12-4 and J is TRBJ2-3; 7 nucleotides match TRBD1. The CDR3 consists of 14 residues. The trim removed 3 bases at V and 3 bases at J, leaving 3 bases unmatched. The CDR3 coding sequence is TGTGCCAGCAGTTTGAGGGGGCGGACAGATACGCAGTATTTT. It codes for CASSLRGRTDTQYF.

V is TRBV7-9 and J is TRBJ1-1; 8 bases are shared with TRBD1. This CDR3 contains 15 residues. The V segment lost 4 bases and the J segment 0 bases; nucleotides outside the gene matches: 4. Germline CDR1 and CDR2: SEHNR and FQNEAQ (reference sequence). The DNA for the CDR3 is TGTGCCAGCAGCTCCGGACAGGGTCTGAACACTGAAGCTTTCTTT. Protein sequence: CASSSGQGLNTEAFF. The variable domain in full, with the rest retrieved from reference TRBV7-9 and TRBJ1-1, is DTGVSQNPRHKITKRGQNVTFRCDPISEHNRLYWYRQTLGQGPEFLTYFQNEAQLEKSRLLSDRFSAERPKGSFSTLEIQRTEQGDSAMYLCASSSGQGLNTEAFFGQGTRLTVV.

The chain carries TRBV6-1 and TRBJ2-6; D gene ambiguous. Per germline, CDR1 MNHNS and CDR2 SASEGT. Trimming stripped 0 bases from V and 1 base from J, with 7 bases between. This CDR3 is 16 amino acids long. In DNA form, the CDR3 reads TGTGCCAGCAGTGAAGCGCACGGATCTGGGGCCAACGTCCTGACTTTC. Translating it yields CASSEAHGSGANVLTF.